This T cell receptor beta chain was recorded in a study of control samples from healthy donors and cancer patients. This CDR3 has 11 residues. Germline assignment: CDR1 SGHTA and CDR2 FQGNSA. V was clipped by 3 bases and J by 9 bases, with 6 bases between them. This table comes from immunoSEQ multiplex PCR, and its TCRdb copy is limited to in-frame clones, with some not included. The table lists roughly 90,000 clones, approximately 82% of them singletons, with roughly 9.8% in the top ten. The V gene is TRBV7-2, the J gene TRBJ2-1; D gene ambiguous. Material for sequencing was blood. The TCR comes from a woman aged 55-69 years in good health. The CDR3 bases are TGTGCCAGCAGCTTTATAGGTGAGCAGTTCTTC. Translation gives CASSFIGEQFF.